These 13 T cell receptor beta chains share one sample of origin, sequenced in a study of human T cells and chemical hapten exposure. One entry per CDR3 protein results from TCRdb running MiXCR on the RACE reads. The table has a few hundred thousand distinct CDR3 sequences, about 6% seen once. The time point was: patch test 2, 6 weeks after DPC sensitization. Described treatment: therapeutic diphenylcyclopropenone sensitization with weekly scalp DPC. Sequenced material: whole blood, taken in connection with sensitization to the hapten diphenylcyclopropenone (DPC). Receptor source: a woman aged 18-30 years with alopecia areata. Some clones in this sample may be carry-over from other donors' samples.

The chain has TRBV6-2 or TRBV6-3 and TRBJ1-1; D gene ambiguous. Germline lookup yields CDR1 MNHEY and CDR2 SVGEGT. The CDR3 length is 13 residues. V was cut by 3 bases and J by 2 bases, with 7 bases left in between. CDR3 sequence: CASSYEGNTEAFF. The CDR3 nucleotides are TGTGCCAGCAGTTATGAGGGAAACACTGAAGCTTTCTTT.

The CDR3 sequence: CAARQGTYNEQFF. For the CDR3, the DNA is TGTGCCGCACGACAGGGCACCTACAATGAGCAGTTCTTC. The genes are TRBV7-2 and TRBJ2-1; 7 bases match TRBD1. This CDR3 has 13 residues. With V trimmed by 11 bases and J by 2 bases, 6 bases remained unmatched. Germline V gene lookup returns CDR1 SGHTA and CDR2 FQGNSA. The full variable domain, in which reference TRBV7-2 and TRBJ2-1 provide the parts outside the CDR3, is GAGVSQSPSNKVTEKGKDVELRCDPISGHTALYWYRQSLGQGLEFLIYFQGNSAPDKSGLPSDRFSAERTGGSVSTLTIQRTQQEDSAVYLCAARQGTYNEQFFGPGTRLTVL.

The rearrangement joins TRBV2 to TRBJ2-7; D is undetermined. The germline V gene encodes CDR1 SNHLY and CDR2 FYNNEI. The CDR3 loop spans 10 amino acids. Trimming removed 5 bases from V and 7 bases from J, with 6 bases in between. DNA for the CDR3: TGTGCCAGCAGTACGGCAGAGCAGTACTTC. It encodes CASSTAEQYF.

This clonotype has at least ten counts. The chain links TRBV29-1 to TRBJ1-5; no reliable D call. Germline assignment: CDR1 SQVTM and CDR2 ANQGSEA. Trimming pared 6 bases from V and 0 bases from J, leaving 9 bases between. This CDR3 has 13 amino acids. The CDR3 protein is CSVQSDSNQPQHF. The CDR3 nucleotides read TGCAGCGTCCAATCGGATAGCAATCAGCCCCAGCATTTT.

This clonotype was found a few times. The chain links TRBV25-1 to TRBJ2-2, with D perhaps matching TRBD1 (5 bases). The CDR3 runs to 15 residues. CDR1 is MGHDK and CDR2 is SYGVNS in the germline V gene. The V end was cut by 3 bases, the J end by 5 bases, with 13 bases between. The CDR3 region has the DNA TGTGCCAGCAGTGACCGCAAAGGGGCTACCGGGGAGCTGTTTTTT. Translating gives CASSDRKGATGELFF.

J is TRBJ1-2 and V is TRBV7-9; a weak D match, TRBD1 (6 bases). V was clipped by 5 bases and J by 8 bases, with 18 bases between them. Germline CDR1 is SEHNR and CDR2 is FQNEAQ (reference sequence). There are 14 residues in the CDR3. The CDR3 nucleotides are TGTGCCAGCAGCCCCTCACAGGGAACGTTCGGCTACACCTTC. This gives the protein CASSPSQGTFGYTF. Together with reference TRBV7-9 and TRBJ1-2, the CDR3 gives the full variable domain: DTGVSQNPRHKITKRGQNVTFRCDPISEHNRLYWYRQTLGQGPEFLTYFQNEAQLEKSRLLSDRFSAERPKGSFSTLEIQRTEQGDSAMYLCASSPSQGTFGYTFGSGTRLTVV.

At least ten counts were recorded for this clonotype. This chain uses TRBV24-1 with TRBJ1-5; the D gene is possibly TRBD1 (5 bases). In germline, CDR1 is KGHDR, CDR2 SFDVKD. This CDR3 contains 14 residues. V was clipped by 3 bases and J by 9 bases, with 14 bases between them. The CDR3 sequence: CATSDGTVWGPQHF. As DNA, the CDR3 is TGTGCCACCAGTGATGGGACGGTCTGGGGGCCCCAGCATTTT.

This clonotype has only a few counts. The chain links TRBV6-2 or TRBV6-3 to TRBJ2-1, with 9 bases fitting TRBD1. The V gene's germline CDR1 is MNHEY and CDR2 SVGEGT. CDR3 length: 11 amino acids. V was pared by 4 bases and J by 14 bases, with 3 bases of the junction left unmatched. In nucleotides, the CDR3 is TGTGCCAGCAGTTTCCGGGACAGGGAGTTCTTC. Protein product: CASSFRDREFF.

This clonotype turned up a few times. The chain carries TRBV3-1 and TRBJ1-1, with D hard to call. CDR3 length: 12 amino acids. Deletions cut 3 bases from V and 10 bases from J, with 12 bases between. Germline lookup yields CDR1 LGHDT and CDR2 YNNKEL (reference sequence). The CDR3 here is CASSQPGEGAFF. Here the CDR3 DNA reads TGTGCCAGCAGCCAGCCCGGGGAAGGAGCTTTCTTT.

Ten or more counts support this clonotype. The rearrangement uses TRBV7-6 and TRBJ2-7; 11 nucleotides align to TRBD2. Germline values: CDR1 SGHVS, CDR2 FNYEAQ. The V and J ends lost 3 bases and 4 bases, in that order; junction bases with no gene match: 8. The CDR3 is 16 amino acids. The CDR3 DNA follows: TGTGCCAGCAGCTTTAGCGGGGGGGACGACGGTTACGAGCAGTACTTC. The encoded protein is CASSFSGGDDGYEQYF.

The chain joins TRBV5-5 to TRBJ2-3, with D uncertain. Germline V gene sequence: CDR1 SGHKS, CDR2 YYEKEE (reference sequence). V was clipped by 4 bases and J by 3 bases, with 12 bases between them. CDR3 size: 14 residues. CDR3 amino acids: CASSELRRTDTQYF. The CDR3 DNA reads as TGTGCCAGCAGCGAGCTTAGGAGAACAGATACGCAGTATTTT.

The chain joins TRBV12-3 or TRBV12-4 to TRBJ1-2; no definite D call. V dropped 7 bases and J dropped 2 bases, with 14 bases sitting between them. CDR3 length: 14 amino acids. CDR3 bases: TGTGCCAGCACCCCGGGAGTTTTGAACTATGGCTACACCTTC. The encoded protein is CASTPGVLNYGYTF.

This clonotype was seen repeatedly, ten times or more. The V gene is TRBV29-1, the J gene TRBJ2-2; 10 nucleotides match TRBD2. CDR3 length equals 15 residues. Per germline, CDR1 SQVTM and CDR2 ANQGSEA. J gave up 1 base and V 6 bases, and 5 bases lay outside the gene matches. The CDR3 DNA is TGCAGCGTAGTACTAGCGGGGAAGAACACCGGGGAGCTGTTTTTT. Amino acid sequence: CSVVLAGKNTGELFF.